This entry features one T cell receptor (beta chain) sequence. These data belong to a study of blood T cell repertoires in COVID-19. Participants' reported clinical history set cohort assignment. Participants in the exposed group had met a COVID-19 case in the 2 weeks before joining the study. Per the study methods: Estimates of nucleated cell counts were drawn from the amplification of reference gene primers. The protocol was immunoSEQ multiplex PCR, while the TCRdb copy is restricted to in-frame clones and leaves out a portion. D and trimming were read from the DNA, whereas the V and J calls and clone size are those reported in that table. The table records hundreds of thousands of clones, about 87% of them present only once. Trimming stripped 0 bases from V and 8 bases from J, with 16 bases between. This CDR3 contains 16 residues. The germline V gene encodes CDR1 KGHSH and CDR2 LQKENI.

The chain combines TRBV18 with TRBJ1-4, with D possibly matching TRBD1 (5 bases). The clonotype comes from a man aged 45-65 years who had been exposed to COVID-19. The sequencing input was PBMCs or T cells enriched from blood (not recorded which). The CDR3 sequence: CASSPPGGTRGEKLFF. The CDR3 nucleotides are TGTGCCAGCTCACCACCGGGGGGAACTAGAGGAGAAAAACTGTTTTTT. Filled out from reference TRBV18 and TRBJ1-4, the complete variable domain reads NAGVMQNPRHLVRRRGQEARLRCSPMKGHSHVYWYRQLPEEGLKFMVYLQKENIIDESGMPKERFSAEFPKEGPSILRIQQVVRGDSAAYFCASSPPGGTRGEKLFFGSGTQLSVL.